Listed below are T cell receptor beta chains from one sample, sequenced in a study of T cell repertoires in cytomegalovirus infection. Each CDR3 protein is one row after TCRdb ran MiXCR on the reads. Here the sample spans 200,000 to 300,000 distinct CDR3 sequences, approximately 9.2% being singletons. Sequences were obtained from PBMCs. The origin of the receptors is a human donor in good health (CMV status not recorded). Some clones in this sample may be carry-over from other donors' samples. Each CDR3 is given with its conserved first and last residue. Fields, in order: V gene, clone size, J gene, D gene, CDR3 DNA, CDR3 protein. D genes are given only for firm matches. Rows may omit the clone size; those that give it use once, few, many or a size class.

TRBV5-1	many	TRBJ2-2	TRBD1	TGCGCCAGCAGCTTGAGGCAGGGGGCAATCAGGGAGCTGTTTTTT	CASSLRQGAIRELFF
TRBV7-2	-	TRBJ1-1	TRBD1	TGTGCCAGCAGTCCGGACAGGATCTCTGACACTGAAGCTTTCTTT	CASSPDRISDTEAFF
TRBV7-2	many	TRBJ1-6	-	TGTGCCAGCAGCTTAGACTCGGTAAATTCACCCCTCCACTTT	CASSLDSVNSPLHF
TRBV6-6	-	TRBJ1-5	-	TGTGCCAGCAGCCTAGGGGTAGGGGGAAGGAATCAGCCCCAGCATTTT	CASSLGVGGRNQPQHF
TRBV5-1	many	TRBJ2-6	-	TGTGCCAGCAGCTTGGAGGGAAGTTCTGGGGCCAACGTCCTGACTTTC	CASSLEGSSGANVLTF
TRBV11-2	-	TRBJ2-7	TRBD1	TGTGCCAGCAGCTTAACCATTGGGACAGTACAATACTACGAGCAGTACTTC	CASSLTIGTVQYYEQYF
TRBV7-2	many	TRBJ2-2	TRBD1	TGTGCCAGCAGCCGGACAGGGGTTGGCGGGGAGCTGTTTTTT	CASSRTGVGGELFF
TRBV7-2	many	TRBJ1-5	TRBD1	TGTGCCAGCAGTCACAGGGGGGGGCTTAATAGCAATCAGCCCCAGCATTTT	CASSHRGGLNSNQPQHF
TRBV7-2	many	TRBJ1-1	TRBD1	TGTGCCAGCAGCCGGGTGGGACAGAGGTTAGTGAACACTGAAGCTTTCTTT	CASSRVGQRLVNTEAFF
TRBV7-2	many	TRBJ2-1	TRBD2	TGTGCCAGCAGCTTGACTAGCGGGGGGGCCTACAATGAGCAGTTCTTC	CASSLTSGGAYNEQFF
TRBV28	few	TRBJ2-3	-	TGTGCCAGCAGTTTTAATGGGCAGGCCTACACAGATACGCAGTATTTT	CASSFNGQAYTDTQYF
TRBV4-1	few	TRBJ2-5	TRBD2	TGCGCCAGCAGCCAAGAAGGGCTAGCGGGAGTAGAGACCCAGTACTTC	CASSQEGLAGVETQYF
TRBV7-8	many	TRBJ2-1	-	TGTGCCAGCAGCCGCTCAGTGGGGTATGAGCAGTTCTTC	CASSRSVGYEQFF
TRBV7-2	many	TRBJ2-7	-	TGTGCCAGCAGCGCCGGGGCAGCGGTCGAGCAGTACTTC	CASSAGAAVEQYF
TRBV4-3	-	TRBJ1-1	-	TGCGCCAGCAGCCAAGCGGGACATTTGAACACTGAAGCTTTCTTT	CASSQAGHLNTEAFF
TRBV29-1	few	TRBJ2-5	-	TGCAGCGTTCTACAGGGCCAAGAGACCCAGTACTTC	CSVLQGQETQYF
TRBV15	-	TRBJ2-7	-	TGTGCCACCAGCAGAGATTTCGGGGGCTACGAGCAGTACTTC	CATSRDFGGYEQYF
TRBV6-2/TRBV6-3	many	TRBJ2-1	TRBD2	TGTGCCAGCAGTTATACACTAGCGGGGGGGCCGAGCTCCTACAATGAGCAGTTCTTC	CASSYTLAGGPSSYNEQFF
TRBV11-3	many	TRBJ1-5	TRBD1	TGTGCCAGCAGCAAAACAGGGGGCATAGGGCCCCAGCATTTT	CASSKTGGIGPQHF
TRBV7-2	many	TRBJ2-3	TRBD2	TGTGCCAGCCTAGCGGGGCGCACAGATACGCAGTATTTT	CASLAGRTDTQYF
TRBV7-9	-	TRBJ1-1	-	TGTGCCAGCAGCGCGGGACGGGCCAACACTGAAGCTTTCTTT	CASSAGRANTEAFF
TRBV30	many	TRBJ1-6	-	TGTGCCTGGAATCGCGAAGTCCCGGGCCGATATAATTCACCCCTCCACTTT	CAWNREVPGRYNSPLHF
TRBV7-9	few	TRBJ2-1	TRBD2	TGTGCCAGCAGCTCCTACCGGGACGAGCGGGGTTATGAGCAGTTCTTC	CASSSYRDERGYEQFF
TRBV7-2	many	TRBJ1-5	-	TGTGCCAGCAGCTTAGAACCACAGTCCATCTACCAGCATTTT	CASSLEPQSIYQHF
TRBV28	few	TRBJ2-3	TRBD2	TGTGCCAGCAGCCAGACTAGCGGGGGGGCCCCAGATACGCAGTATTTT	CASSQTSGGAPDTQYF
TRBV7-2	many	TRBJ2-7	-	TGTGCCAGCAGCTTAGGGGGTGGGTTTAGCTCCTACGAGCAGTACTTC	CASSLGGGFSSYEQYF
TRBV28	many	TRBJ1-4	-	TGTGCCAGCAGTTTGCCGGGCCTTGAAAAACTGTTTTTT	CASSLPGLEKLFF
TRBV5-1	-	TRBJ1-1	-	TGCGCCAGCAGCTTTAACAGGTCGGGAGCTTTCTTT	CASSFNRSGAFF
TRBV2	many	TRBJ2-3	TRBD1	TGTGCCAGCAGTGTAGGAGAAGGGACAGGGGGGACAGATACGCAGTATTTT	CASSVGEGTGGTDTQYF
TRBV14	many	TRBJ2-5	-	TGTGCCAGCAGCGAAAATTGGGGGACACGAGAGACCCAGTACTTC	CASSENWGTRETQYF
TRBV7-2	few	TRBJ1-2	-	TGTGCCAGCAGCTGGGGGGCTCCCCTCTATGGCTACACCTTC	CASSWGAPLYGYTF
TRBV7-3	many	TRBJ1-5	-	TGTGCCAGCAGCTTAGAATGGGGGGCCCCCCAGCATTTT	CASSLEWGAPQHF
TRBV2	few	TRBJ1-1	-	TGTGCCAGTACCCGCGACGGGGCAGGGGAAGCTTTCTTT	CASTRDGAGEAFF
TRBV18	many	TRBJ1-3	-	TGTGCCAGCTCACCAGGGCGACAGTCTGGAAACACCATATATTTT	CASSPGRQSGNTIYF
TRBV19	-	TRBJ1-5	TRBD1	TGTGCCAGTATAGAAGGAGGGATACAGGGGATTTTTGGCAATCAGCCCCAGCATTTT	CASIEGGIQGIFGNQPQHF
TRBV5-4	many	TRBJ1-1	-	TGTGCCAGCAGCTTGGATGTCGGGGGGCGTTCCCGAAACACTGAAGCTTTCTTT	CASSLDVGGRSRNTEAFF
TRBV19	-	TRBJ2-1	-	TGTGCCAGTAGTAGCATGATCATCAATGAGCAGTTCTTC	CASSSMIINEQFF